This TCR beta chain appears in the sequencing data of a study of blood T cell repertoires in COVID-19. The germline CDR1 and CDR2 sequences are LGHDT and YNNKEL (reference sequence). The ends were cut back, 10 bases at V and 6 bases at J, with 15 bases in the middle. The CDR3 contains 12 residues. This table comes from immunoSEQ multiplex PCR, and its TCRdb copy is limited to in-frame clones, with some not included. The table lists fewer than 80,000 clones, roughly 92% of them singletons. Material for sequencing was peripheral blood. The chain couples TRBV3-1 (or the pseudogene TRBV3-2) to TRBJ1-1; D uncertain. The TCR originated in a human donor in a cohort sampled during active COVID-19. DNA of the CDR3: TGTGCCACCGGGGTAAGAGCCTCTGAAGCTTTCTTT. Residues: CATGVRASEAFF.